A selection of T cell receptor beta chains follows, all from one sample in a study of response to subunit inactivated influenza vaccine. TCRdb re-analysed the RT-PCR reads in MiXCR, keeping a single row per CDR3 protein. The sample has 500,000 to 700,000 distinct CDR3 sequences; around 21% are singletons. This sample was also put to use in a study of T cells expressing NK-cell markers.

Material: CD4+ T cells sorted from PBMCs, obtained 11 to 12 days after vaccination. The receptors come from a man between 50 and 59 years old who received an inactivated influenza vaccine. CDR3s include the opening cysteine and the closing phenylalanine or tryptophan. The order of the fields is D gene, J gene, clone size, V gene, CDR3 DNA, CDR3 protein. A D gene is named only where the DNA matches it firmly. Clone size is shown for a subset of rows, as once, few, many or a class of expanded clone.

D: -; J: TRBJ2-5; size: -; V: TRBV5-5; DNA: TGTGCCAGCAGCTCGAACCGGGAGAAAGAGACCCAGTACTTC; CDR3: CASSSNREKETQYF
D: TRBD2; J: TRBJ2-1; size: -; V: TRBV27; DNA: TGTGCCAGCAGTTTGGGAAGTCTAGCGGGAGTTGAGGAGCAGTTCTTC; CDR3: CASSLGSLAGVEEQFF
D: TRBD1; J: TRBJ2-3; size: -; V: TRBV16; DNA: TGTGCCAGCAGCCAGACCGGGACAGGCGTCAATACGCAGTATTTT; CDR3: CASSQTGTGVNTQYF
D: -; J: TRBJ2-2; size: few; V: TRBV4-3; DNA: TGCGCCAGCAGCCAAGATTTGGGGACTGGAGGGAACACCGGGGAGCTGTTTTTT; CDR3: CASSQDLGTGGNTGELFF
D: TRBD2; J: TRBJ2-2; size: -; V: TRBV6-1; DNA: TGTGCCAGCAGTGCGGGACTAGCGGGGGGGAGGACCGGGGAGCTGTTTTTT; CDR3: CASSAGLAGGRTGELFF
D: -; J: TRBJ1-2; size: -; V: TRBV3-1; DNA: TGTGCCAGCAGCCAAGCTTGGGGTGACAGGAGCTATGGCTACACCTTC; CDR3: CASSQAWGDRSYGYTF
D: TRBD2; J: TRBJ2-7; size: many; V: TRBV7-7; DNA: TGTGCCAGCAGGTTCCGGATGTTGGCTAGCGGAAACTACGAGCAGTACTTC; CDR3: CASRFRMLASGNYEQYF
D: -; J: TRBJ2-2; size: -; V: TRBV20-1; DNA: TGCAGTGCTAGATTGGGGCGAGTAAACACCGGGGAGCTGTTTTTT; CDR3: CSARLGRVNTGELFF
D: TRBD2; J: TRBJ2-5; size: once; V: TRBV6-2/TRBV6-3; DNA: TGTGCCAGCAGTTACTCGAGACTAGCGGGGAGGTACCAAGAGACCCAGTACTTC; CDR3: CASSYSRLAGRYQETQYF
D: -; J: TRBJ2-7; size: -; V: TRBV12-3/TRBV12-4; DNA: TGTGCCAGCAGTAAGACAGCGAGCTCCTACGAGCAGTACTTC; CDR3: CASSKTASSYEQYF
D: -; J: TRBJ2-1; size: few; V: TRBV10-3; DNA: TGTGCCATCAGTGTCGAGGTCGGTGAGCAGTTCTTC; CDR3: CAISVEVGEQFF
D: TRBD1; J: TRBJ2-2; size: -; V: TRBV7-6; DNA: TGTGCCAGCAGCTTAGAGGTCGCGAGACAGGGCAACACCGGGGAGCTGTTTTTT; CDR3: CASSLEVARQGNTGELFF
D: -; J: TRBJ2-5; size: -; V: TRBV6-2/TRBV6-3; DNA: TGTGCCAGCAGTAGACCGGATGGGGAGACCCAGTACTTC; CDR3: CASSRPDGETQYF
D: -; J: TRBJ2-5; size: few; V: TRBV20-1; DNA: TGCAGTGCTAGCGGCGGGAAAGAGACCCAGTACTTC; CDR3: CSASGGKETQYF
D: -; J: TRBJ1-4; size: -; V: TRBV7-2; DNA: TGTGCCAGCAGCCGTCAGGGAGTAACCGAAAAACTGTTTTTT; CDR3: CASSRQGVTEKLFF
D: TRBD1; J: TRBJ1-4; size: few; V: TRBV27; DNA: TGTGCCAGCAGTAGGACAGGGGGCTTTGAAAAACTGTTTTTT; CDR3: CASSRTGGFEKLFF
D: -; J: TRBJ1-1; size: once; V: TRBV4-2; DNA: TGTGCCAGCAGCCAAAGGGGCCCTGGGGCTGAAGCTTTCTTT; CDR3: CASSQRGPGAEAFF
D: TRBD2; J: TRBJ2-6; size: few; V: TRBV28; DNA: TGTGCCAGCAGTTTAGTTCTAGCGGGCAGCTCTGGGGCCAACGTCCTGACTTTC; CDR3: CASSLVLAGSSGANVLTF
D: TRBD1; J: TRBJ1-1; size: -; V: TRBV29-1; DNA: TGCAGCGTTTCGATCTTGGACAGGGGGCGAGGTAAGGCCACTGAAGCTTTCTTT; CDR3: CSVSILDRGRGKATEAFF
D: TRBD2; J: TRBJ2-5; size: -; V: TRBV5-1; DNA: TGCGCCAGCAGCTCCGGACTAGCGGGACTCCAAGAGACCCAGTACTTC; CDR3: CASSSGLAGLQETQYF
D: TRBD1; J: TRBJ1-3; size: -; V: TRBV6-1; DNA: TGTGCCAGCAAACACACAGGGGGCAGTGGAAACACCATATATTTT; CDR3: CASKHTGGSGNTIYF
D: -; J: TRBJ2-3; size: -; V: TRBV29-1; DNA: TGCAGCGTGAGGGGAGCCGACCGACATGGGAGAACAGATACGCAGTATTTT; CDR3: CSVRGADRHGRTDTQYF
D: TRBD2; J: TRBJ2-1; size: few; V: TRBV12-3/TRBV12-4; DNA: TGTGCCAGCAGTTTGACTAGCGGGGGGGGCCCGGGGTACAATGAGCAGTTCTTC; CDR3: CASSLTSGGGPGYNEQFF
D: TRBD1; J: TRBJ2-2; size: once; V: TRBV19; DNA: TGTGCCAGTGTGGGACAGGGGGCTTTCGGGGAGCTGTTTTTT; CDR3: CASVGQGAFGELFF
D: TRBD1; J: TRBJ1-2; size: -; V: TRBV9; DNA: TGTGCCAGCAGCCTATCCGGGACAGACGTCTATGGCTACACCTTC; CDR3: CASSLSGTDVYGYTF
D: -; J: TRBJ1-6; size: -; V: TRBV12-3/TRBV12-4; DNA: TGTGCCAGCAGTTTTGTGTCCGGACAGCGTAATTCACCCCTCCACTTT; CDR3: CASSFVSGQRNSPLHF
D: -; J: TRBJ1-6; size: -; V: TRBV12-3/TRBV12-4; DNA: TGTGCCAGCAGCCCTGGTGGGGTCATTTCACCCCTCCACTTT; CDR3: CASSPGGVISPLHF
D: TRBD2; J: TRBJ2-3; size: -; V: TRBV28; DNA: TGTGCCAGCAGGCCGGGACTAGCGGGGCTCAGGGATTTT; CDR3: CASRPGLAGLRDF
D: -; J: TRBJ2-1; size: few; V: TRBV6-5; DNA: TGTGCCAGCAGTTCCCCGCGTTCGAGCGGTGAGCAGTTCTTC; CDR3: CASSSPRSSGEQFF
D: -; J: TRBJ2-1; size: -; V: TRBV7-3; DNA: TGTGCCAGCAGCGCCCTGTCTAGTAGAGATGAGCAGTTCTTC; CDR3: CASSALSSRDEQFF
D: TRBD1; J: TRBJ2-5; size: -; V: TRBV6-2/TRBV6-3; DNA: TGTGCCAGCAGTTACGCCCTGGACAGGGTGGAGACCCAGTACTTC; CDR3: CASSYALDRVETQYF
D: -; J: TRBJ2-5; size: many; V: TRBV10-3; DNA: TGTGCCATCAGTGAGTCTGGAGAGACCCAGTACTTC; CDR3: CAISESGETQYF
D: TRBD2; J: TRBJ2-1; size: few; V: TRBV7-8; DNA: TGTGCCAGCAGCTTAGCCGTGGGGGGGTTCTACAATGAGCAGTTCTTC; CDR3: CASSLAVGGFYNEQFF
D: TRBD2; J: TRBJ2-1; size: few; V: TRBV12-3/TRBV12-4; DNA: TGTGCCAGCAGTTTTACTAGCGGGCGCTCCTACAATGAGCAGTTCTTC; CDR3: CASSFTSGRSYNEQFF
D: -; J: TRBJ2-7; size: many; V: TRBV12-3/TRBV12-4; DNA: TGTGCCAGCAGCAGGACAGCCTACGAGCAGTACTTC; CDR3: CASSRTAYEQYF
D: -; J: TRBJ1-6; size: -; V: TRBV20-1; DNA: TGCAGTGCTCCAGATAGATGGGATTCACCCCTCCACTTT; CDR3: CSAPDRWDSPLHF
D: -; J: TRBJ2-1; size: few; V: TRBV6-1; DNA: TGTGCCACACAACCTGGGGGTTACAATGAGCAGTTCTTC; CDR3: CATQPGGYNEQFF
D: -; J: TRBJ1-1; size: -; V: TRBV20-1; DNA: TGCAGTGCTAGAGCCCAGTCCAACACTGAAGCTTTCTTT; CDR3: CSARAQSNTEAFF
D: -; J: TRBJ1-6; size: few; V: TRBV20-1; DNA: TGCAGTGCCCGGACCTGGGTCGGTTCTAATTCACCCCTCCACTTT; CDR3: CSARTWVGSNSPLHF
D: TRBD2; J: TRBJ2-5; size: -; V: TRBV20-1; DNA: TGCAGTGCTAGAGGTCTAAGTGGTAGCGGGAGTGGAGAGACCCAGTACTTC; CDR3: CSARGLSGSGSGETQYF
D: -; J: TRBJ1-2; size: -; V: TRBV7-9; DNA: TGTGCCAGCAGCTTATCGTCAGCCGCCAACTATGGCTACACCTTC; CDR3: CASSLSSAANYGYTF
D: -; J: TRBJ2-3; size: -; V: TRBV10-3; DNA: TGTGCCATCTCCGTGGGAGATACGCAGTATTTT; CDR3: CAISVGDTQYF
D: -; J: TRBJ2-7; size: few; V: TRBV25-1; DNA: TGTGCCAGCAGTGCTCAGACTAGTCGACCAGGCGGCGAGCAGTACTTC; CDR3: CASSAQTSRPGGEQYF
D: -; J: TRBJ2-6; size: -; V: TRBV12-3/TRBV12-4; DNA: TGTGCCAGCAGTTTTTCCTCTGGGGCCAACGTCCTGACTTTC; CDR3: CASSFSSGANVLTF